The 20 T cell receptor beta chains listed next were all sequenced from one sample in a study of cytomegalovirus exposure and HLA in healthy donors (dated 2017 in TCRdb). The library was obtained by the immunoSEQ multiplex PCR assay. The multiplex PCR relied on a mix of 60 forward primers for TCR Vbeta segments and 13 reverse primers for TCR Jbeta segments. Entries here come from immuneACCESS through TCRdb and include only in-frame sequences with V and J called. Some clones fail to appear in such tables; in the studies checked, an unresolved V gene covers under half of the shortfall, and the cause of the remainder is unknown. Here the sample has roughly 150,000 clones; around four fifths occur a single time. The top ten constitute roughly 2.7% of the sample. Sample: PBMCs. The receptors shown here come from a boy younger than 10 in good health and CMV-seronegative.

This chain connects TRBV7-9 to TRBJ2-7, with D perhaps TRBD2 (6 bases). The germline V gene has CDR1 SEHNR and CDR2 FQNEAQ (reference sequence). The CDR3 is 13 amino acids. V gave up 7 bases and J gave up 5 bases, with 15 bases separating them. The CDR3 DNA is TGTGCCAGCACCAAGGGAGGACTCAACGAGCAGTACTTC. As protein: CASTKGGLNEQYF.

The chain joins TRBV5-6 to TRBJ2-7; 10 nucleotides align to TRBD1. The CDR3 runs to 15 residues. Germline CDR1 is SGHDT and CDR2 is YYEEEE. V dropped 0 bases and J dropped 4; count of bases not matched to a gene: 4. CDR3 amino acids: CASSLGGTGVYEQYF. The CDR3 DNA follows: TGTGCCAGCAGCTTGGGAGGGACAGGGGTATACGAGCAGTACTTC. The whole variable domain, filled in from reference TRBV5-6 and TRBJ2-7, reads DAGVTQSPTHLIKTRGQQVTLRCSPKSGHDTVSWYQQALGQGPQFIFQYYEEEERQRGNFPDRFSGHQFPNYSSELNVNALLLGDSALYLCASSLGGTGVYEQYFGPGTRLTVT.

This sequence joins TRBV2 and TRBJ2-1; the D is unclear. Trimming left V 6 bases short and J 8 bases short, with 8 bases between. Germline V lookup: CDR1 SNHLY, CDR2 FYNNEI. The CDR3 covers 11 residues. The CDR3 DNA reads TGTGCCAGCAGAAGAGAACATGAGCAGTTCTTC. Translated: CASRREHEQFF.

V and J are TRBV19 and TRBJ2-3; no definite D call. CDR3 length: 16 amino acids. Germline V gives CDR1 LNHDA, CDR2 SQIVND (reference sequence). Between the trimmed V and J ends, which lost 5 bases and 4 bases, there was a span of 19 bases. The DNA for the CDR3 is TGTGCCAGTAGTGGAGTGGAGCCCTTCAACCCAGATACGCAGTATTTT. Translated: CASSGVEPFNPDTQYF.

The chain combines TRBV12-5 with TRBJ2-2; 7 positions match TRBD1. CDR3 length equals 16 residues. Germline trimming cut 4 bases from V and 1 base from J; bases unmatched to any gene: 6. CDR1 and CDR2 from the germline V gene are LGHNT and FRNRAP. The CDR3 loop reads CASGSRNRGNTGELFF. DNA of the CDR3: TGTGCTAGTGGTTCCCGAAACAGGGGGAACACCGGGGAGCTGTTTTTT. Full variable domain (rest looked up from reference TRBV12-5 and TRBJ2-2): DARVTQTPRHKVTEMGQEVTMRCQPILGHNTVFWYRQTMMQGLELLAYFRNRAPLDDSGMPKDRFSAEMPDATLATLKIQPSEPRDSAVYFCASGSRNRGNTGELFFGEGSRLTVL.

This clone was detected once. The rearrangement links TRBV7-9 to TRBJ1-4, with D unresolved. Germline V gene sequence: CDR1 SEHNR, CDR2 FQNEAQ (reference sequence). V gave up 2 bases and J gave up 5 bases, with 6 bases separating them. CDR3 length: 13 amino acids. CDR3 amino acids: CASSLSGNEKLFF. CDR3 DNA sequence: TGTGCCAGCAGCTTATCCGGGAATGAAAAACTGTTTTTT.

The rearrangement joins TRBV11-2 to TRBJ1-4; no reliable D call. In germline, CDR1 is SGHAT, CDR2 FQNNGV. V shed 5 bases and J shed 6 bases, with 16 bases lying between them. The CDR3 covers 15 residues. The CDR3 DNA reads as TGTGCCAGCAGCCCCCGTGGCTTCACAGATGAAAAACTGTTTTTT. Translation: CASSPRGFTDEKLFF. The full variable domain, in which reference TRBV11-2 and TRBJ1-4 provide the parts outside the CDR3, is EAGVAQSPRYKIIEKRQSVAFWCNPISGHATLYWYQQILGQGPKLLIQFQNNGVVDDSQLPKDRFSAERLKGVDSTLKIQPAKLEDSAVYLCASSPRGFTDEKLFFGSGTQLSVL.

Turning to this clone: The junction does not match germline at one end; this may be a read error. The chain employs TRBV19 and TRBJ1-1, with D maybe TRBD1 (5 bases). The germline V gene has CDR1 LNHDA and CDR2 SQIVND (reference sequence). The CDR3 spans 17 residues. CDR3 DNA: TGTGCCAGTAGTATGCAGGGCAGGTCACCGATGAACGCTGAAGCTTTCTTT. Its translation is CASSMQGRSPMNAEAFF.

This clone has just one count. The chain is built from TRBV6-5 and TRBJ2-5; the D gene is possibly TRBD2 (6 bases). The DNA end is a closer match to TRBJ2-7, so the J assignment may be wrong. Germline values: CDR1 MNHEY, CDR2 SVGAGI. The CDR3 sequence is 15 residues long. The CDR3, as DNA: TGTGCCAGCAGTTCGCGTGGAGGGAGACGGTACGAGCAGTACTTC. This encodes CASSSRGGRRYEQYF.

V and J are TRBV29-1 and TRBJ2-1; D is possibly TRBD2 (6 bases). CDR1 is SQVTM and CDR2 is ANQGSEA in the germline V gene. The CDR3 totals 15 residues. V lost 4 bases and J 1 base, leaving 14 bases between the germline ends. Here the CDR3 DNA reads TGCAGCGTTGCCCAACTGGCGGGATCCTACAATGAGCAGTTCTTC. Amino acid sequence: CSVAQLAGSYNEQFF.

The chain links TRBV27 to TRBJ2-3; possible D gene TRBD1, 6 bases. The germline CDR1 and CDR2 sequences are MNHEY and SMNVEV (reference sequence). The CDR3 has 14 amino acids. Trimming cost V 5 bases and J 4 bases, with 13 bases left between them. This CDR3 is CASSQGYLADTQYF. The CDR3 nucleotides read TGTGCCAGCAGTCAGGGGTACCTCGCAGATACGCAGTATTTT.

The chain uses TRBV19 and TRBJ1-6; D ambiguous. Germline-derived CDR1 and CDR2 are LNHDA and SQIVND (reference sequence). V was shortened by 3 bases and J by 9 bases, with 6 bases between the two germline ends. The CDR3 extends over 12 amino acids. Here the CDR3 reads CASSIWLSPLHF. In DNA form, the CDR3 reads TGTGCCAGTAGTATCTGGCTTTCACCCCTCCACTTT.

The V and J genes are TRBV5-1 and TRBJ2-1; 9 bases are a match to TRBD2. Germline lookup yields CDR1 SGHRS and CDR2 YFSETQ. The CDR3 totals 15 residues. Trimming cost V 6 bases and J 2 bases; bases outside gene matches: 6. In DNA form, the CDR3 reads TGCGCCAGCACCGTGGTAGCGGGGGCCTACAATGAGCAGTTCTTC. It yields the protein CASTVVAGAYNEQFF.

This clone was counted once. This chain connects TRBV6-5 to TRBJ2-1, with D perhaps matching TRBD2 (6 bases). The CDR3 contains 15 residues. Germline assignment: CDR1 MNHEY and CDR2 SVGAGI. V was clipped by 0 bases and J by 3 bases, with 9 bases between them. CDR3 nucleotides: TGTGCCAGCAGTTACTCCGGGACTCTCTACAATGAGCAGTTCTTC. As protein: CASSYSGTLYNEQFF.

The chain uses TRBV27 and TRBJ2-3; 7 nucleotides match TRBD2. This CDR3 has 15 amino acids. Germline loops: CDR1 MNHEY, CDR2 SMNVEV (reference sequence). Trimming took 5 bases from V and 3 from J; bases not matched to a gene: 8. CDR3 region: CASSQLTSSTDTQYF. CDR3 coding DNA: TGTGCCAGCAGTCAACTGACTAGCTCAACAGATACGCAGTATTTT.

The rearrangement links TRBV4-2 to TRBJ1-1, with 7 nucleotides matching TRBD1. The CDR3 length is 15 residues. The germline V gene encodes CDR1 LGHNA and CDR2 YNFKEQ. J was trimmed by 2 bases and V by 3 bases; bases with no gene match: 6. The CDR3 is CASSQDDRVNTEAFF. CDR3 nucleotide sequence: TGTGCCAGCAGCCAGGATGACAGGGTCAACACTGAAGCTTTCTTT.

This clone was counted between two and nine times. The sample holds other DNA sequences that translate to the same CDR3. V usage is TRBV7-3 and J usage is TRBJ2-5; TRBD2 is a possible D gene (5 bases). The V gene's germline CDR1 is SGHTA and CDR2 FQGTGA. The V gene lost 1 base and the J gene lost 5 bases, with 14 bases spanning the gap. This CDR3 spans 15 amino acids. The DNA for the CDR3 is TGTGCCAGCAGCTTAAGCGGCGGAGGCGGGGAGACCCAGTACTTC. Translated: CASSLSGGGGETQYF. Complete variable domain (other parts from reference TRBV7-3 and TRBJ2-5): GAGVSQTPSNKVTEKGKYVELRCDPISGHTALYWYRQSLGQGPEFLIYFQGTGAADDSGLPNDRFFAVRPEGSVSTLKIQRTERGDSAVYLCASSLSGGGGETQYFGPGTRLLVL.

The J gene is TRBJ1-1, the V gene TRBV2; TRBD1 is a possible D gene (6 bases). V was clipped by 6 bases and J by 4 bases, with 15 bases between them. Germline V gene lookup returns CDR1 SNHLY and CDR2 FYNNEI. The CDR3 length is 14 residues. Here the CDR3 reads CASRLRTVTTEAFF. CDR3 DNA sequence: TGTGCCAGCAGACTAAGGACAGTTACCACTGAAGCTTTCTTT.

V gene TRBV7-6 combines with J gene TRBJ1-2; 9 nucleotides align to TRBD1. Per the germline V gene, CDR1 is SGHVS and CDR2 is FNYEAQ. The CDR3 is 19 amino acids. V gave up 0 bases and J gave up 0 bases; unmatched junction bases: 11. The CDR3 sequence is CASSLARGDRDTANYGYTF. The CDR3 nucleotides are TGTGCCAGCAGCTTAGCCAGGGGGGACAGGGATACAGCTAACTATGGCTACACCTTC.

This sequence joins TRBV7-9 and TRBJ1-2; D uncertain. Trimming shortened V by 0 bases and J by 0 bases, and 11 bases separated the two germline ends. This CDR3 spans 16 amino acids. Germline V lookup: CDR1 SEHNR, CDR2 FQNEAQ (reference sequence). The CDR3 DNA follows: TGTGCCAGCAGCTTAGCGTTCCCCCAAACTAACTATGGCTACACCTTC. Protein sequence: CASSLAFPQTNYGYTF.